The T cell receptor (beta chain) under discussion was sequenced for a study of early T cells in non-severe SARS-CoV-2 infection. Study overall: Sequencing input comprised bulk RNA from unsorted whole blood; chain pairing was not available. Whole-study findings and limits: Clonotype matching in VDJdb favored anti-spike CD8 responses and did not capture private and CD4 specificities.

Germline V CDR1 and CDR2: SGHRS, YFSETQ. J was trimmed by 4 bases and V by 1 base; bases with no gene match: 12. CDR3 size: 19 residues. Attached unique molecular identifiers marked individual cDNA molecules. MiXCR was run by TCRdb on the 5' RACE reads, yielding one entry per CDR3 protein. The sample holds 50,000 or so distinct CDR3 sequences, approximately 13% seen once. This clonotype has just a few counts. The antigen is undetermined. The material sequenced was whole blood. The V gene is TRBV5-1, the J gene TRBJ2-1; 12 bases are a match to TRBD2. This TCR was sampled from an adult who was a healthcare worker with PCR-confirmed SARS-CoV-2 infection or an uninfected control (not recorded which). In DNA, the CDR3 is TGCGCCAGCAGCTTGTGGTCTTCGACTAGCGGGAGAAGGTACAATGAGCAGTTCTTC. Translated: CASSLWSSTSGRRYNEQFF.